These T cell receptor beta chains were read from a single sample in a study of blood T cell repertoires in COVID-19. Profiling relied on immunoSEQ multiplex PCR, and the TCRdb table lists in-frame clones only, not all of them. The repertoire consists of around 84,000 clones, with around four fifths occurring once and the leading ten covering 18%. The sequenced sample consisted of peripheral blood. These receptors all stem from an elderly man with active or convalescent COVID-19. The CDR3 runs from the conserved cysteine through the conserved F or W. D genes are given only for firm matches. Size is stated for part of the rows, as once, few or many counts, or as a class when the clone is expanded.

CDR3aa	CDR3nt	d_gene	v_gene	j_gene	abundance
CASNNGGRDTDTQYF	TGCGCCAGCAACAATGGAGGGAGGGACACAGATACGCAGTATTTT	TRBD2	TRBV5-1	TRBJ2-3	NA
CASRELETQYF	TGTGCCAGCAGGGAGTTGGAGACCCAGTACTTC	NA	TRBV2	TRBJ2-5	NA
CASRLAGVNTGELFF	TGTGCCAGCAGGCTAGCGGGAGTGAACACCGGGGAGCTGTTTTTT	TRBD2	TRBV2	TRBJ2-2	NA
CASSQDSRSGGVQYF	TGCGCCAGCAGCCAAGACTCAAGAAGCGGGGGGGTTCAGTACTTC	TRBD2	TRBV4-1	TRBJ2-4	NA
CASSEGGQGNGNTIYF	TGTGCCAGCAGTGAAGGTGGACAGGGGAACGGAAACACCATATATTTT	TRBD1	TRBV2	TRBJ1-3	NA
CASSLGTSGTYGTYNEQFF	TGTGCCAGCAGCTTAGGGACTAGCGGGACCTATGGTACCTACAATGAGCAGTTCTTC	TRBD2	TRBV7-9	TRBJ2-1	once
CASSPLGGTGNTIYF	TGTGCCAGCAGTCCCCTGGGGGGAACTGGAAACACCATATATTTT	NA	TRBV11-2	TRBJ1-3	NA
CASSYGGGTEAFF	TGTGCCAGCAGCTACGGGGGGGGTACTGAAGCTTTCTTT	NA	TRBV11-3	TRBJ1-1	NA
CSVGAGAGDTQYF	TGCAGCGTGGGAGCGGGGGCGGGTGATACGCAGTATTTT	TRBD2	TRBV29-1	TRBJ2-3	NA
CATSDPDRGYGYTF	TGTGCCACCAGTGATCCGGACAGAGGCTATGGCTACACCTTC	NA	TRBV24-1	TRBJ1-2	NA
CASSRGGETQYF	TGTGCCAGCAGCCGAGGCGGAGAGACCCAGTACTTC	NA	TRBV3-1/TRBV3-2	TRBJ2-5	NA
CASSRSRDSREQFF	TGTGCCAGCAGCCGTTCCAGGGACAGCCGAGAGCAGTTCTTC	TRBD1	TRBV13	TRBJ2-1	NA
CSADRDKNTEAFF	TGCAGCGCAGACCGGGATAAGAACACTGAAGCTTTCTTT	NA	TRBV29-1	TRBJ1-1	NA
CASSPDRGSYEQFF	TGTGCCAGCAGCCCAGACAGGGGGAGCTATGAGCAGTTCTTC	TRBD1	TRBV7-7	TRBJ2-1	NA
CASSLSSGRSYNEQFF	TGTGCCAGCAGCTTATCTAGCGGGCGATCCTACAATGAGCAGTTCTTC	TRBD2	TRBV9	TRBJ2-1	NA
CASSTSGANTGELFF	TGTGCCAGCAGTACCTCAGGGGCGAACACCGGGGAGCTGTTTTTT	NA	TRBV6-6	TRBJ2-2	once
CASSQDLSGYTF	TGCGCCAGCAGCCAAGATCTGAGTGGCTACACCTTC	NA	TRBV4-1	TRBJ1-2	once
CASSRWTNNYGYTF	TGTGCCAGCAGCCGATGGACAAATAACTATGGCTACACCTTC	NA	TRBV28	TRBJ1-2	NA
CASTTARQGSTEAFF	TGTGCCAGTACCACGGCGAGACAGGGGAGCACTGAAGCTTTCTTT	TRBD1	TRBV19	TRBJ1-1	NA
CASSVDRGCNQPQHF	TGTGCCAGCAGCGTAGACAGGGGGTGCAATCAGCCCCAGCATTTT	TRBD1	TRBV9	TRBJ1-5	NA
CASSRKATGEAFF	TGTGCCAGCAGTAGAAAGGCGACAGGTGAAGCTTTCTTT	NA	TRBV7-9	TRBJ1-1	NA
CASSLRLVTIYF	TGTGCCAGCAGTTTGAGACTCGTCACCATATATTTT	NA	TRBV28	TRBJ1-3	NA
CATADDREGTDTQYF	TGTGCCACCGCCGACGACAGGGAGGGCACAGATACGCAGTATTTT	NA	TRBV24-1	TRBJ2-3	NA
CASSLGHLRGQPQHF	TGTGCCAGCAGCTTAGGGCATCTGCGCGGTCAGCCCCAGCATTTT	NA	TRBV7-2	TRBJ1-5	once
CASSPRGTYNEQFF	TGTGCCAGCAGCCCTAGAGGTACCTACAATGAGCAGTTCTTC	NA	TRBV7-9	TRBJ2-1	few
CASSFGSPGQAFSGYTF	TGTGCCAGCAGTTTTGGTTCACCCGGACAGGCCTTTTCTGGCTACACCTTC	TRBD1	TRBV27	TRBJ1-2	NA
CASSPTGGNNEQFF	TGCGCCAGCAGCCCGACCGGCGGTAACAATGAGCAGTTCTTC	NA	TRBV5-1	TRBJ2-1	NA
CSASTLDNTDTQYF	TGCAGTGCTAGTACACTAGACAACACAGATACGCAGTATTTT	NA	TRBV20-1	TRBJ2-3	NA
CSASTGNTEAFF	TGCAGTGCTAGTACAGGGAACACTGAAGCTTTCTTT	NA	TRBV20-1	TRBJ1-1	NA
CASSQAGTGGRETQYF	TGTGCCAGCAGCCAGGCCGGGACAGGGGGCAGAGAGACCCAGTACTTC	TRBD1	TRBV4-2	TRBJ2-5	NA
CASSLAGLDGTQYF	TGTGCCAGCAGCTTAGCAGGACTAGACGGGACCCAGTACTTC	TRBD2	TRBV7-8	TRBJ2-5	NA
CASTLGQGSNSGNTIYF	TGCGCCAGCACTCTGGGACAGGGCTCAAACTCTGGAAACACCATATATTTT	TRBD1	TRBV23-1	TRBJ1-3	NA
CATRRGSEQFF	TGTGCCACCAGAAGGGGCAGTGAGCAGTTCTTC	NA	TRBV24-1	TRBJ2-1	once
CASSLLGVNTGELFF	TGTGCCAGCAGTTTATTAGGGGTGAACACCGGGGAGCTGTTTTTT	NA	TRBV2	TRBJ2-2	once
CASSLRTDNEQFF	TGTGCCAGCAGCTTACGGACAGACAATGAGCAGTTCTTC	NA	TRBV11-3	TRBJ2-1	NA
CASSPSGVVTGELFF	TGTGCCAGTAGCCCAAGCGGGGTCGTCACCGGGGAGCTGTTTTTT	TRBD2	TRBV19	TRBJ2-2	NA
CASSLIPSGSNTGELFF	TGTGCCAGCAGCTTAATTCCCAGCGGCTCGAACACCGGGGAGCTGTTTTTT	NA	TRBV7-3	TRBJ2-2	NA
CASSWAPGTVSGDTGELFF	TGCGCCAGCAGCTGGGCCCCAGGTACAGTAAGCGGAGACACCGGGGAGCTGTTTTTT	NA	TRBV5-1	TRBJ2-2	NA
CSGAGPTSGRRGIHNEQFF	TGCAGCGGCGCCGGGCCGACTAGCGGGAGGCGAGGTATACACAATGAGCAGTTCTTC	TRBD2	TRBV29-1	TRBJ2-1	once
CASSLVSQADLFF	TGTGCCAGCAGCTTAGTATCACAGGCGGACCTGTTTTTT	NA	TRBV11-2	TRBJ1-4	few
CASSSWATGEETQYF	TGTGCCAGCAGCTCATGGGCAACAGGGGAAGAGACCCAGTACTTC	TRBD1	TRBV11-2	TRBJ2-5	NA
CASSLWLAGGTQYF	TGTGCCAGCAGCTTGTGGCTAGCGGGGGGCACGCAGTATTTT	TRBD2	TRBV5-8	TRBJ2-3	NA
CASSIGRASGNTIYF	TGTGCCAGTAGTATAGGCAGGGCCTCTGGAAACACCATATATTTT	NA	TRBV19	TRBJ1-3	once
CASSSSGTSIYTGELFF	TGTGCCAGCAGCTCATCCGGGACTAGCATATACACCGGGGAGCTGTTTTTT	TRBD2	TRBV11-2	TRBJ2-2	many
CASSPSGGMSLGSNQPQHF	TGTGCCAGCAGTCCATCAGGGGGAATGAGTTTGGGTAGCAATCAGCCCCAGCATTTT	TRBD1	TRBV28	TRBJ1-5	NA
CASSPRGGLAGVYQETQYF	TGTGCCAGCAGCCCCCGGGGAGGGCTAGCGGGTGTGTACCAAGAGACCCAGTACTTC	TRBD2	TRBV13	TRBJ2-5	once
CASSLLAGSNQPQHF	TGTGCCAGCAGTTTATTGGCAGGAAGCAATCAGCCCCAGCATTTT	NA	TRBV27	TRBJ1-5	NA
CATGGVSNQPQHF	TGTGCCACCGGAGGGGTAAGCAATCAGCCCCAGCATTTT	NA	TRBV24-1	TRBJ1-5	NA
CAISQTGVQAFF	TGTGCCATCAGCCAAACAGGGGTCCAAGCTTTCTTT	TRBD1	TRBV10-3	TRBJ1-1	NA
CASSPLGNSWETQYF	TGTGCCAGCAGTCCACTAGGGAATTCATGGGAGACCCAGTACTTC	NA	TRBV27	TRBJ2-5	NA
CASSPLGGDNEKLFF	TGCGCCAGCAGCCCCTTGGGAGGAGATAATGAAAAACTGTTTTTT	NA	TRBV5-1	TRBJ1-4	NA
CATSDLGGDLETQYF	TGTGCCACCAGTGATTTGGGCGGAGATCTAGAGACCCAGTACTTC	NA	TRBV24-1	TRBJ2-5	NA
CASSDGGRVEAFF	TGTGCCAGCAGTGACGGTGGCAGGGTGGAAGCTTTCTTT	NA	TRBV6-2/TRBV6-3	TRBJ1-1	NA